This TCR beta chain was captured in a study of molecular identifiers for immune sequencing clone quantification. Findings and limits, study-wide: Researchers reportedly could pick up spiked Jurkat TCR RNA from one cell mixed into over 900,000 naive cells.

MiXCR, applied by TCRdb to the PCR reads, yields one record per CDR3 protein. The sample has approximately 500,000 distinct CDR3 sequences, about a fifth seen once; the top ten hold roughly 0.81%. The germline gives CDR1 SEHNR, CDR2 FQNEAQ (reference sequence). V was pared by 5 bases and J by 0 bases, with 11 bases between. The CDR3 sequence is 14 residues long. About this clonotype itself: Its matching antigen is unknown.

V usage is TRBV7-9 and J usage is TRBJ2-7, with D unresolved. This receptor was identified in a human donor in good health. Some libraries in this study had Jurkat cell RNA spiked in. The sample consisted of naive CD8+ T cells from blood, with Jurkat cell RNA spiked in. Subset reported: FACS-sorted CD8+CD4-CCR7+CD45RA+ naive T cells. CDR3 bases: TGTGCCAGCAGCGTAGAACGGGTCTCCTACGAGCAGTACTTC. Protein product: CASSVERVSYEQYF.